This T cell receptor beta chain was captured by sequencing in a study of T cells in Graves' hyperthyroidism and ophthalmopathy. Study conclusions and caveats: Stable hyperthyroidism and ophthalmopathy were separated using 13 V-J signatures.

This clonotype was observed at least ten times. Its antigen remains unidentified. RNA transcripts yielded amplified TCR beta CDR3 regions. The HTBI primer set served for first-round RT-PCR of the TCR CDR3. TCRdb reanalysed the multiplex PCR reads using MiXCR and keeps one entry per CDR3 protein. The data show approximately 300,000 distinct CDR3 sequences, roughly 19% seen once. Germline loops: CDR1 SGHTA, CDR2 FQGNSA. The CDR3 contains 12 residues. Deletions cut 4 bases from V and 9 bases from J, with 10 bases between. The clonotype was recovered from a man aged 50-59 years with Graves' ophthalmopathy. This rearrangement joins TRBV7-2 to TRBJ1-5; D call uncertain. Material for sequencing was blood. This CDR3 reads CASSSSLGPQHF. The CDR3 DNA sequence: TGTGCCAGCAGCTCGAGCCTCGGGCCCCAGCATTTT.